A selection of T cell receptor beta chains follows, all from one sample in a study of cytomegalovirus exposure and HLA in healthy donors. The data were produced by immunoSEQ multiplex PCR, yet TCRdb's version contains in-frame clones alone and is incomplete. The repertoire holds about 130,000 clones, with roughly 93% as singletons. The sample consisted of PBMCs. Every receptor here comes from a young man in good health and CMV-seropositive. Each CDR3 is given with its conserved first and last residue. D genes are given only for firm matches. The size field is filled for only some rows; it gives once, few, many or a size class.

cdr3_nt	cdr3_aa	clone_size	j_call	cdr3_length	v_call	d_call
TGTGCCAACCCTGGGCTAGCGGAAAACAATGAGCAGTTCTTC	CANPGLAENNEQFF	-	TRBJ2-1	14	TRBV2	TRBD2
TGTGCCAGCCAAAAAACAGGGGACCAAGAGACCCAGTACTTC	CASQKTGDQETQYF	-	TRBJ2-5	14	TRBV5-6	TRBD1
TGTGCCAGCAGCTTAGACGGGAGCTCCTACGAGCAGTACTTC	CASSLDGSSYEQYF	-	TRBJ2-7	14	TRBV11-3	-
TGTGCCAGCAGCCCTCCGACACGGACAGGGAGGACCGGGGAGCTGTTTTTT	CASSPPTRTGRTGELFF	-	TRBJ2-2	17	TRBV7-9	TRBD1
TGTGCCAGCTACGGGACAGGTGAAGGCTATGGCTACACCTTC	CASYGTGEGYGYTF	-	TRBJ1-2	14	TRBV28	TRBD1
TGTGCCAGCAGCTTGAATCTAGCGCCCTACGAGCAGTACTTC	CASSLNLAPYEQYF	once	TRBJ2-7	14	TRBV5-6	-
TGTGCCAGCACGACTAGAGGGTCCGAGCAGTACTTC	CASTTRGSEQYF	-	TRBJ2-7	12	TRBV27	-
TGTGCCAGCAGCAAAGAGGGTAAGGGGGGCGGGAAGGCTAGCGGGCCCGCCTACGAGCAGTACTTC	CASSKEGKGGGKASGPAYEQYF	-	TRBJ2-7	22	TRBV21-1	-
TGTGCCAGCAGCTCTCTTGCCGGGGAGCTGTTTTTT	CASSSLAGELFF	-	TRBJ2-2	12	TRBV7-6	-
TGCAGCGTTGATATGGCGGTTAACACTGAAGCTTTCTTT	CSVDMAVNTEAFF	-	TRBJ1-1	13	TRBV29-1	-
TGTGCCACCAGCAGAGGCCCCTCATGGAGAGATACGCAGTATTTT	CATSRGPSWRDTQYF	-	TRBJ2-3	15	TRBV15	-
TGTGCCAGCAGCTTAGCGACTTATTACATGCTAGATACGCAGTATTTT	CASSLATYYMLDTQYF	-	TRBJ2-3	16	TRBV7-9	-
TGTGCCAGTAGTAGGGGGCGAGAGGATCAGCCCCAGCATTTT	CASSRGREDQPQHF	-	TRBJ1-5	14	TRBV19	-
TGTGCCAGCAGGCGGGGGCTGCAAGAGACCCAGTACTTC	CASRRGLQETQYF	-	TRBJ2-5	13	TRBV6-5	-
TGTGCCAGCGGGGGGACAGAAAACACCGGGGAGCTGTTTTTT	CASGGTENTGELFF	-	TRBJ2-2	14	TRBV2	-
TGTGCCAGCAGCCGGGACAGGGACGAGCAGTACTTC	CASSRDRDEQYF	-	TRBJ2-7	12	TRBV7-9	TRBD1
TGTGCCTGGACTCCAGACAGGGCCTATGGCTACACCTTC	CAWTPDRAYGYTF	-	TRBJ1-2	13	TRBV30	TRBD1
TGTGCCAGCAGCTTTCCATTGACAGGGGCCTCGGGGGCTTTCTTT	CASSFPLTGASGAFF	-	TRBJ1-1	15	TRBV7-9	TRBD1
TGCGCCAGCAGCTTGGGACTAGCGGGAGAGACCCAGTACTTC	CASSLGLAGETQYF	-	TRBJ2-5	14	TRBV5-1	TRBD2
TGTGCCAGCAGCCTGGGACAGAGCAATCAGCCCCAGCATTTT	CASSLGQSNQPQHF	-	TRBJ1-5	14	TRBV7-2	TRBD1
TGTGCCAGTGTGGGACAGTATAATGAAAAACTGTTTTTT	CASVGQYNEKLFF	-	TRBJ1-4	13	TRBV19	TRBD1
TGTGCCTGGAGTCTCAGCAATCAGCCCCAGCATTTT	CAWSLSNQPQHF	-	TRBJ1-5	12	TRBV30	-